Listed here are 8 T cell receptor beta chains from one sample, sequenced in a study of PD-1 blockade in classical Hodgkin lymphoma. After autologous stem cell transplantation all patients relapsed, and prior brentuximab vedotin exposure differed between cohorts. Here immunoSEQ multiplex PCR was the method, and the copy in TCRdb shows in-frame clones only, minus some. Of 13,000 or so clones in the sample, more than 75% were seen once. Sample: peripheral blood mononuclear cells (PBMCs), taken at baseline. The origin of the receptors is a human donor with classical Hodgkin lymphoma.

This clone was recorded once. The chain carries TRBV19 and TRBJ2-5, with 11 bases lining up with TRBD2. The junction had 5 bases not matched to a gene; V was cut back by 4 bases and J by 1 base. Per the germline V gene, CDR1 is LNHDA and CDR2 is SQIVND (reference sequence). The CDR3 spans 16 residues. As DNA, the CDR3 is TGTGCCAGTAGTAGAACTAGCGGGGGCTTCCAAGAGACCCAGTACTTC. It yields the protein CASSRTSGGFQETQYF.

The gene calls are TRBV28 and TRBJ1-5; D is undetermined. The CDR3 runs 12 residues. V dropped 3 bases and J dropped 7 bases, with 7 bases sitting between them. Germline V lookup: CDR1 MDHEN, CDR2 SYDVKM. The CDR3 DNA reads TGTGCCAGCAGTTTGAGTGGGCAGCCCCAGCATTTT. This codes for CASSLSGQPQHF.

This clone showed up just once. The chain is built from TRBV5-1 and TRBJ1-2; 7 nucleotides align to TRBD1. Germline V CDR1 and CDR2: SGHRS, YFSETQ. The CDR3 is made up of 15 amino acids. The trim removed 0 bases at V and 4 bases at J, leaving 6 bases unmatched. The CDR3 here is CASSLGTGATYGYTF. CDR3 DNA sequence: TGCGCCAGCAGCTTGGGTACAGGGGCTACCTATGGCTACACCTTC.

For the CDR3, the DNA is TGTGCCAGCAGCGTAGGCCTAGCGGGGGATACGCAGTATTTT. Translation: CASSVGLAGDTQYF. The chain joins TRBV9 to TRBJ2-3; 9 nucleotides align to TRBD2. Looked up from germline, CDR1 is SGDLS and CDR2 is YYNGEE. V trimming: 0 bases; J trimming: 6 bases; junction bases outside the gene matches: 2. This CDR3 has 14 residues.

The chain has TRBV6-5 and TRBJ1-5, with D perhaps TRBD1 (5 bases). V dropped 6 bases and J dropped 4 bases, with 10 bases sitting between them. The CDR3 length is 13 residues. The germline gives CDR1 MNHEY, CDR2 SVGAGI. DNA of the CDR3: TGTGCCAGCAGGGGACGGGCAAATCAGCCCCAGCATTTT. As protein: CASRGRANQPQHF.

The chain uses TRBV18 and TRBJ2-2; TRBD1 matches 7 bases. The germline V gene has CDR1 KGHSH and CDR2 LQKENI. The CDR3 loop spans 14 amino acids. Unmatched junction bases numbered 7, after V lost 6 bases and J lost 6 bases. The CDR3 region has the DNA TGTGCCAGCTCGACCGACAGGGTCGCCGGGGAGCTGTTTTTT. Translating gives CASSTDRVAGELFF.

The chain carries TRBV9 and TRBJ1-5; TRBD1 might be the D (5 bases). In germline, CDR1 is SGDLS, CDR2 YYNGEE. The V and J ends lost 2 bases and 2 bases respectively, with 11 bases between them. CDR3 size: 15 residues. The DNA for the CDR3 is TGTGCCAGCAGCGTTGAAGGGGATGGCAATCAGCCCCAGCATTTT. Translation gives CASSVEGDGNQPQHF.

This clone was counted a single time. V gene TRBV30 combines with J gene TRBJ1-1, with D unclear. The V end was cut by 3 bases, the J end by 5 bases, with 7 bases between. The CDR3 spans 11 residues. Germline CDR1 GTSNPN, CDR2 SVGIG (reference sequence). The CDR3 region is CAWSLGTEAFF. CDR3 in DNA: TGTGCCTGGAGCCTGGGTACTGAAGCTTTCTTT. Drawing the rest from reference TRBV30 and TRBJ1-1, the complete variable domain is SQTIHQWPATLVQPVGSPLSLECTVEGTSNPNLYWYRQAAGRGLQLLFYSVGIGQISSEVPQNLSASRPQDRQFILSSKKLLLSDSGFYLCAWSLGTEAFFGQGTRLTVV.